Each of the 30 T cell receptor beta chains below was sequenced from the same sample in a study of T cell clones after liver transplantation. Some clones are missing from TCRdb's copy, which holds only in-frame ones; the method was immunoSEQ multiplex PCR. The sample records 95,000 to 110,000 clones, around 83% being singletons. The material was CD4+ T cells from blood, obtained before liver transplant. The receptors were sampled from a human donor who received a liver transplant.

The chain links TRBV7-2 to TRBJ2-1; TRBD1 aligns across 8 bases. After removal of 1 base from V and 7 bases from J, the junction contained 9 bases not matched to a gene. The CDR3 has 16 amino acids. Germline V gene lookup returns CDR1 SGHTA and CDR2 FQGNSA. The chain's CDR3 is CASSLGDRGGRNEQFF. In nucleotides, the CDR3 is TGTGCCAGCAGCTTAGGTGACAGGGGAGGAAGGAATGAGCAGTTCTTC.

The V gene is TRBV7-9, the J gene TRBJ1-3; D not certain. Trimming removed 5 bases at V and 5 bases at J, with 10 bases between. The germline V gene has CDR1 SEHNR and CDR2 FQNEAQ (reference sequence). This CDR3 has 13 amino acids. The CDR3 is CASSPGGRNTIYF. The CDR3 DNA follows: TGTGCCAGCAGCCCCGGCGGAAGAAACACCATATATTTT. The entire variable domain, with the rest obtained from reference TRBV7-9 and TRBJ1-3, is as follows: DTGVSQNPRHKITKRGQNVTFRCDPISEHNRLYWYRQTLGQGPEFLTYFQNEAQLEKSRLLSDRFSAERPKGSFSTLEIQRTEQGDSAMYLCASSPGGRNTIYFGEGSWLTVV.

The count of this clone is one. V usage is TRBV5-1 and J usage is TRBJ2-5; D may correspond to TRBD1 or TRBD2 (6 bases each). The germline V gene encodes CDR1 SGHRS and CDR2 YFSETQ. The germline V and J ends were trimmed by 4 bases and 4 bases, with 11 bases remaining between them. The CDR3 consists of 13 residues. CDR3 residues: CASSVGGSETQYF. For the CDR3, the DNA is TGCGCCAGCAGCGTAGGGGGGTCAGAGACCCAGTACTTC.

The rearrangement joins TRBV15 to TRBJ2-1; TRBD1 matches at 10 bases. CDR1 LNHNV and CDR2 YYDKDF come from the germline V gene (reference sequence). The CDR3 runs to 15 residues. The ends lost 3 bases at V and 4 bases at J; junction bases unmatched: 3. CDR3 loop: CATSSMGQGYNEQFF. CDR3 sequence (DNA): TGTGCCACCAGCAGCATGGGACAGGGGTACAATGAGCAGTTCTTC.

In its sample, this clone was seen a few times. The chain recombines TRBV30 with TRBJ2-1, with a possible D match to TRBD1 (6 bases). The germline gives CDR1 GTSNPN, CDR2 SVGIG (reference sequence). CDR3 size: 12 residues. V shed 2 bases and J shed 8 bases, with 10 bases lying between them. CDR3 loop: CAWSLRQDEQFF. In DNA form, the CDR3 reads TGTGCCTGGAGTCTCCGACAGGATGAGCAGTTCTTC.

This CDR3 reads CASSDTGGRVDEQFF. As DNA, the CDR3 is TGTGCCAGCAGTGACACGGGGGGAAGGGTGGATGAGCAGTTCTTC. This chain uses TRBV6-4 with TRBJ2-1; the match to TRBD2 covers 7 bases. The CDR3 is made up of 15 amino acids. V was clipped by 2 bases and J by 8 bases; unmatched bases: 9. Per germline, CDR1 MRHNA and CDR2 SNTAGT.

The chain has TRBV5-4 and TRBJ1-2; TRBD1 agrees at 9 bases. Germline-derived CDR1 and CDR2 are SGHNT and YYREEE (reference sequence). J lost 2 bases, V lost 4 bases, and 6 bases had no gene match. The CDR3 totals 15 residues. CDR3 nucleotides: TGTGCCAGCAGCATACCGGGACAGGGCAACTATGGCTACACCTTC. Translating it yields CASSIPGQGNYGYTF.

The J gene is TRBJ1-6, the V gene TRBV9; TRBD1 agrees at 10 bases. With V trimmed by 2 bases and J by 10 bases, 9 bases remained unmatched. The CDR3 length is 16 residues. CDR1 and CDR2 (germline): SGDLS, YYNGEE. The CDR3 DNA reads TGTGCCAGCAGCGTCTCCTCCGGGACAGGGGACTCACCCCTCCACTTT. It specifies CASSVSSGTGDSPLHF.

The V gene is TRBV9, the J gene TRBJ1-2; 8 bases are a match to TRBD1. This CDR3 region has 14 residues. Germline-derived CDR1 and CDR2 are SGDLS and YYNGEE. After removal of 3 bases from V and 4 bases from J, the junction contained 5 bases not matched to a gene. CDR3 protein: CASSEGQGFYGYTF. The CDR3 DNA sequence: TGTGCCAGCAGCGAAGGACAGGGCTTCTATGGCTACACCTTC.

This clone has only a few counts. The V call is TRBV7-8, the J call TRBJ2-7, with unresolved D. V gave up 6 bases and J gave up 3 bases, with 18 bases separating them. This CDR3 region has 15 residues. Germline values: CDR1 SGHVS, CDR2 FQNEAQ. The CDR3 bases are TGTGCCAGCAGATCCACCCGGGCCGGCAACTACGAGCAGTACTTC. This sequence encodes CASRSTRAGNYEQYF.

This clone was detected a few times. V is TRBV4-1 and J is TRBJ1-1, with 8 nucleotides matching TRBD1. Germline-derived CDR1 and CDR2 are MGHRA and YSYEKL. After removal of 1 base from V and 2 bases from J, the junction contained 3 bases not matched to a gene. There are 15 residues in the CDR3. CDR3: CASSQGGTGNTEAFF. CDR3 in DNA: TGCGCCAGCAGCCAAGGGGGGACAGGAAACACTGAAGCTTTCTTT.

The chain couples TRBV5-1 to TRBJ1-2; 8 nucleotides align to TRBD1. V lost 9 bases, J lost 8 bases, and 12 bases stayed unmatched. CDR3 length: 13 amino acids. Per germline, CDR1 SGHRS and CDR2 YFSETQ. DNA of the CDR3: TGCGCCACGCAGGACAGGGCCTCCCGGGGCTACACCTTC. Protein: CATQDRASRGYTF.

The genes are TRBV28 and TRBJ1-2; D not resolved. The V end lost 5 bases, the J end lost 8 bases, and 9 bases lay between the germline ends. Germline assignment: CDR1 MDHEN and CDR2 SYDVKM. This CDR3 is built from 11 residues. CDR3 bases: TGTGCCAGCAGTAGCCCCACGGGCTACACCTTC. Residues: CASSSPTGYTF.

The CDR3 DNA sequence: TGTGCCAGCAGCGTAGAACTAGCGGGAGGCGGGGATGAGCAGTTCTTC. Translated: CASSVELAGGGDEQFF. The rearrangement joins TRBV9 to TRBJ2-1; 12 bases are a match to TRBD2. V shed 0 bases and J 8 bases; nucleotides not matched to a gene: 6. The CDR3 totals 16 residues. CDR1 is SGDLS and CDR2 is YYNGEE in the germline V gene.

The rearrangement uses TRBV29-1 and TRBJ1-1; D might be TRBD1 (5 bases). Germline V CDR1 and CDR2: SQVTM, ANQGSEA. This CDR3 region has 11 residues. Trimming stripped 7 bases from V and 5 bases from J, with 11 bases between. The CDR3 nucleotides read TGCAGCGCCAGGGTTTGGACTGAAGCTTTCTTT. Residues: CSARVWTEAFF.

This chain connects TRBV5-1 to TRBJ2-5, with 8 nucleotides matching TRBD1. Germline CDR1 is SGHRS and CDR2 is YFSETQ. CDR3 size: 15 residues. The J segment lost 4 bases and the V segment lost 0 bases, leaving 5 bases of the junction unmatched. DNA for the CDR3: TGCGCCAGCAGCTTGGCTGGGCAGGGGGCAGAGACCCAGTACTTC. It translates to CASSLAGQGAETQYF.

The count of this clone is one. The gene calls are TRBV5-1 and TRBJ2-2; 8 positions agree with TRBD2. The ends lost 3 bases at V and 0 bases at J; junction bases unmatched: 7. This CDR3 is built from 17 residues. Germline V gene data show CDR1 as SGHRS and CDR2 as YFSETQ. The CDR3 region has the DNA TGCGCCAGCAGCTCTACAGCGGGGGTTACGAACACCGGGGAGCTGTTTTTT. Its protein product is CASSSTAGVTNTGELFF.

The chain links TRBV6-1 to TRBJ2-2; D might be TRBD1 or TRBD2, each matching 5 bases. The length of the CDR3 is 15 residues. Per the germline V gene, CDR1 is MNHNS and CDR2 is SASEGT. Trimming removed 7 bases at V and 2 bases at J, with 14 bases between. The CDR3 sequence is CASIAGTANTGELFF. In DNA, the CDR3 is TGTGCCAGCATAGCCGGGACGGCTAACACCGGGGAGCTGTTTTTT.

The chain is built from TRBV5-1 and TRBJ2-7; D might be TRBD1 (6 bases). V was pared by 5 bases and J by 2 bases, with 17 bases between. CDR1 and CDR2 from the germline V gene are SGHRS and YFSETQ. The CDR3 totals 15 residues. This chain's CDR3 is CASRTTPQGTYEQYF. In DNA form, the CDR3 reads TGCGCCAGCAGAACCACACCACAGGGAACCTACGAGCAGTACTTC.

The chain uses TRBV5-1 and TRBJ1-1; 10 positions match TRBD1. J was trimmed by 5 bases and V by 1 base; bases with no gene match: 8. Looked up from germline, CDR1 is SGHRS and CDR2 is YFSETQ. This CDR3 is built from 16 residues. CDR3 nucleotides: TGCGCCAGCAGCTTGAAGCGACAGGGGGCAGGGACTGAAGCTTTCTTT. This sequence encodes CASSLKRQGAGTEAFF.

V gene TRBV9 combines with J gene TRBJ2-2, with 8 nucleotides matching TRBD1. Looked up from germline, CDR1 is SGDLS and CDR2 is YYNGEE. CDR3 length: 16 residues. Trimming removed 0 bases from V and 5 bases from J; junction bases left unmatched: 6. CDR3: CASSVADRVRTGELFF. The CDR3 DNA reads as TGTGCCAGCAGCGTAGCGGACAGGGTTCGAACCGGGGAGCTGTTTTTT. The full variable domain, with the rest looked up from reference TRBV9 and TRBJ2-2, is DSGVTQTPKHLITATGQRVTLRCSPRSGDLSVYWYQQSLDQGLQFLIQYYNGEERAKGNILERFSAQQFPDLHSELNLSSLELGDSALYFCASSVADRVRTGELFFGEGSRLTVL.

The chain uses TRBV30 and TRBJ2-5, with TRBD2 as a possible D gene (5 bases). Trimming left V 3 bases short and J 4 bases short, with 9 bases between. CDR3 size: 12 residues. Germline CDR1 GTSNPN, CDR2 SVGIG (reference sequence). The CDR3 sequence is CAWSYTRETQYF. CDR3 nucleotides: TGTGCCTGGAGCTACACTAGAGAGACCCAGTACTTC.

V gene TRBV2 combines with J gene TRBJ2-1; D gene unclear. This CDR3 is built from 14 residues. Trimming removed 6 bases at V and 5 bases at J, with 14 bases between. Germline V gene sequence: CDR1 SNHLY, CDR2 FYNNEI. CDR3 in amino acids: CASREIRTNNEQFF. In nucleotides, the CDR3 is TGTGCCAGCAGGGAGATCAGGACGAACAATGAGCAGTTCTTC.

The rearrangement links TRBV2 to TRBJ1-5, with TRBD1 as a possible D gene (5 bases). This CDR3 comprises 13 residues. Germline-derived CDR1 and CDR2 are SNHLY and FYNNEI. V was shortened by 5 bases and J by 6 bases, with 11 bases between the two germline ends. The CDR3 here is CASSQGFSQPQHF. CDR3 DNA sequence: TGTGCCAGCAGTCAGGGTTTTTCTCAGCCCCAGCATTTT. The full variable domain, completed using reference TRBV2 and TRBJ1-5, is EPEVTQTPSHQVTQMGQEVILRCVPISNHLYFYWYRQILGQKVEFLVSFYNNEISEKSEIFDDQFSVERPDGSNFTLKIRSTKLEDSAMYFCASSQGFSQPQHFGDGTRLSIL.

The V and J genes are TRBV10-3 and TRBJ2-7; 8 bases fit TRBD2. Trimming took 10 bases from V and 2 from J; bases not matched to a gene: 10. Germline loops: CDR1 ENHRY, CDR2 SYGVKD. This CDR3 spans 14 amino acids. Here the CDR3 DNA reads TGTGCCACGCGAAGCGGGAGTCTCACCTACGAGCAGTACTTC. It specifies CATRSGSLTYEQYF.

The genes are TRBV9 and TRBJ2-3; 9 bases map to TRBD2. The CDR3 has 15 amino acids. J lost 6 bases, V lost 6 bases, and 11 bases had no gene match. Germline V gene sequence: CDR1 SGDLS, CDR2 YYNGEE. The DNA of the CDR3 is TGTGCCAGCACCCGGGATGGCGGGAGGGAGGATACGCAGTATTTT. This encodes CASTRDGGREDTQYF.

This clone was observed a single time. The chain carries TRBV5-1 and TRBJ1-2, with D tentatively TRBD1 (5 bases). This CDR3 region has 14 residues. V was shortened by 0 bases and J by 5 bases, with 11 bases between the two germline ends. CDR1 is SGHRS and CDR2 is YFSETQ in the germline V gene. The DNA for the CDR3 is TGCGCCAGCAGCTTGGCCGGGGCAGATTATGGCTACACCTTC. Translated: CASSLAGADYGYTF.

The V and J genes are TRBV5-4 and TRBJ2-6; D is possibly TRBD1 or TRBD2 (7 bases each). In germline, CDR1 is SGHNT, CDR2 YYREEE (reference sequence). V shed 1 base and J shed 2 bases, with 16 bases lying between them. The CDR3 spans 18 residues. CDR3 sequence reads: CASSLNAGGGTGANVLTF. The CDR3 region has the DNA TGTGCCAGCAGCTTGAACGCAGGGGGAGGGACTGGGGCCAACGTCCTGACTTTC.

In its sample, this clone was seen a few times. Other DNA sequences in the sample encode the same CDR3. The gene calls are TRBV7-3 and TRBJ1-1; no reliable D call. The V end lost 2 bases, the J end lost 0 bases, and 4 bases lay between the germline ends. Germline CDR1 and CDR2: SGHTA and FQGTGA. CDR3 size: 13 residues. CDR3 sequence: CASSLYVNTEAFF. The CDR3 DNA reads as TGTGCCAGCAGCTTATATGTGAACACTGAAGCTTTCTTT.

The sample holds one count of this clone. This chain connects TRBV5-8 to TRBJ1-1; TRBD1 agrees at 12 bases. The CDR3 has 16 residues. The ends lost 9 bases at V and 5 bases at J; junction bases unmatched: 14. The germline V gene encodes CDR1 SGHTS and CDR2 YDEGEE. The CDR3 DNA is TGTGCCATCAGACGGGGACAGGGGGCGGTAAGGACTGAAGCTTTCTTT. This sequence encodes CAIRRGQGAVRTEAFF.